These 7 T cell receptor beta chains came from one sample sequenced in a study of regulatory T cells in long-lasting Graves disease. According to the study, TCR beta libraries were built with iRepertoire HTBI primers and CDR3-region Arm-PCR. TCRdb re-called the multiplex PCR reads with MiXCR, one entry per CDR3 protein. This table has some 220,000 distinct CDR3 sequences, less than 20% appearing once. Documented time point: newly diagnosed GD, antithyroid drugs for less than 3 months. Researchers made the TCR library from RNA that was extracted from PBMCs. This same sample was also part of a study on T cells in Graves' hyperthyroidism and ophthalmopathy.

Sequencing was performed on peripheral blood mononuclear cells (PBMCs), taken at new diagnosis, from a patient treated with antithyroid drugs. Receptor source: a young woman with Graves disease.

This clonotype showed up many times. The J gene is TRBJ2-5, the V gene TRBV20-1, with 8 positions matching TRBD2. V was pared by 5 bases and J by 2 bases, with 10 bases of the junction left unmatched. Germline V CDR1 and CDR2: DFQATT, SNEGSKA (reference sequence). The CDR3 covers 15 residues. CDR3 sequence reads: CSAAGDSGTQETQYF. CDR3 nucleotide sequence: TGCAGTGCTGCCGGTGATAGCGGGACTCAAGAGACCCAGTACTTC.

As for this clonotype: A much larger clone differs by one base, so this may be a read error. The rearrangement links TRBV12-5 to TRBJ1-1; D gene uncertain. The CDR3 covers 13 residues. Looked up from germline, CDR1 is LGHNT and CDR2 is FRNRAP. The CDR3 sequence is CAGGLSPNTEAFF. The DNA of the CDR3 is TGTGCTGGTGGTTTATCGCCGAACACTGAAGCTTTCTTT.

Details on this clonotype: This sequence is one base from a far larger clone and is likely a read error. This sequence joins TRBV7-9 and TRBJ2-5, with TRBD2 matching 16 bases. Unmatched junction bases numbered 6, after V lost 4 bases and J lost 4 bases. This CDR3 spans 17 amino acids. Germline CDR1 reads SEHNR; CDR2 reads FQNEAQ (reference sequence). The CDR3: CASSSGLAGGPRETQYF. CDR3 sequence (DNA): TGTGCCAGCAGCTCGGGACTAGCGGGGGGGCCGAGAGAGACCCAGTACTTC.

This clonotype was counted at least ten times. With a much larger clone just one base away, this may be a read error. This chain connects TRBV27 to TRBJ1-6, with D perhaps TRBD1 (5 bases). Per germline, CDR1 MNHEY and CDR2 SMNVEV (reference sequence). The CDR3 sequence is 14 residues long. The V gene lost 5 bases and the J gene lost 5 bases, with 10 bases spanning the gap. CDR3 sequence: CASSTWGDNSPLHF. The CDR3, as DNA: TGTGCCAGCAGTACCTGGGGGGATAATTCACCCCTCCACTTT.

The chain couples TRBV19 to TRBJ2-7; 7 bases are a match to TRBD2. Looked up from germline, CDR1 is LNHDA and CDR2 is SQIVND (reference sequence). With 7 bases clipped from V and 4 bases from J, the junction kept 16 bases outside the gene matches. The CDR3 has 16 residues. The CDR3 nucleotides are TGTGCCAGTACTCCCTCGGGCGGGGGAGGAACTTACGAGCAGTACTTC. It specifies CASTPSGGGGTYEQYF.

About this clonotype itself: Since a much larger clone is just one base distant, this may be a read error. The chain joins TRBV19 to TRBJ1-1; D gene unclear. V lost 2 bases and J 1 base, leaving 20 bases between the germline ends. The CDR3 consists of 18 residues. Per the germline V gene, CDR1 is LNHDA and CDR2 is SQIVND (reference sequence). The CDR3 nucleotides are TGTGCCAGTAGTATACTGCCCGTTGTGGGCACCCAGAACACTGAAGCTTTCTTT. Its protein product is CASSILPVVGTQNTEAFF. Looking up the rest from reference TRBV19 and TRBJ1-1 gives the full variable domain: DGGITQSPKYLFRKEGQNVTLSCEQNLNHDAMYWYRQDPGQGLRLIYYSQIVNDFQKGDIAEGYSVSREKKESFPLTVTSAQKNPTAFYLCASSILPVVGTQNTEAFFGQGTRLTVV.

This clonotype occurred many times. The junction shows a germline mismatch at one end, possibly a read error. The V and J genes are TRBV5-1 and TRBJ1-1; D is undetermined. Germline-derived CDR1 and CDR2 are SGHRS and YFSETQ. This CDR3 has 16 amino acids. The CDR3 nucleotides read TGCGCCAGCGGTTGGCAGAGCACTTCTCTGAACACCGAAGCTTTCTTT. Translation gives CASGWQSTSLNTEAFF.